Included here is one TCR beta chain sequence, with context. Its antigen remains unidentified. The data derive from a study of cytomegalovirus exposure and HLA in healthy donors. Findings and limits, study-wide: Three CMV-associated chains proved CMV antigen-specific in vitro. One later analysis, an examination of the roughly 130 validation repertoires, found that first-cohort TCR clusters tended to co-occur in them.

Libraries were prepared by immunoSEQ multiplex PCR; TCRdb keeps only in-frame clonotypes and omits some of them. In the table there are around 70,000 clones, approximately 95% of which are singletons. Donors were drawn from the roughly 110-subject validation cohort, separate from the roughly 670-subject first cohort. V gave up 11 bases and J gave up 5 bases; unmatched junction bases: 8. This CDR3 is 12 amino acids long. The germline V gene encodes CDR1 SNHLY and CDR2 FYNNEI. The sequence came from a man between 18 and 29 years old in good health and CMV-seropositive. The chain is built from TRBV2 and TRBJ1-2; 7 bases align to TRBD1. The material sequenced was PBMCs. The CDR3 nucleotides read TGTGCCGGCCGACAGGGAGAATATGGCTACACCTTC. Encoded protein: CAGRQGEYGYTF.